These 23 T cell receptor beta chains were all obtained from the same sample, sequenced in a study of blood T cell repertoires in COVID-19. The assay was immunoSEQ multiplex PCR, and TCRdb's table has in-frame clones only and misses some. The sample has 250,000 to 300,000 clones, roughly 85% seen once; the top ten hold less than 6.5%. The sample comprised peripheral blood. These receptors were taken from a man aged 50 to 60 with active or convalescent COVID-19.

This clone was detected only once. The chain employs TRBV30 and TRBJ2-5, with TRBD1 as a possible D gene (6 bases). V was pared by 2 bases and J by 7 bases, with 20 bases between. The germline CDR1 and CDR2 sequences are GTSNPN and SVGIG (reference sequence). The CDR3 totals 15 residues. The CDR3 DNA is TGTGCCTGGAGTTCCCCCCACATGGTAGGGGGGACCCAGTACTTC. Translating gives CAWSSPHMVGGTQYF.

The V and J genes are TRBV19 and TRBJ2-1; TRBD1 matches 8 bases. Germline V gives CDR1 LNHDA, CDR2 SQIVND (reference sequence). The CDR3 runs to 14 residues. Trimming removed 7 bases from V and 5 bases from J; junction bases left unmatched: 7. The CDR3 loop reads CASKDRGVDNEQFF. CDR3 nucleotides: TGTGCCAGTAAAGACAGGGGAGTGGACAATGAGCAGTTCTTC.

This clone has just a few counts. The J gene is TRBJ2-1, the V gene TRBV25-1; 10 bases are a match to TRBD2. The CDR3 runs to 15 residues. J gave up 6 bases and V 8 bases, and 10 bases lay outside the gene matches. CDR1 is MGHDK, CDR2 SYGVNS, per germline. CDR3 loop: CASSVAGGGPNEQFF. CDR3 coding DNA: TGTGCCAGCTCCGTAGCGGGAGGAGGCCCCAATGAGCAGTTCTTC.

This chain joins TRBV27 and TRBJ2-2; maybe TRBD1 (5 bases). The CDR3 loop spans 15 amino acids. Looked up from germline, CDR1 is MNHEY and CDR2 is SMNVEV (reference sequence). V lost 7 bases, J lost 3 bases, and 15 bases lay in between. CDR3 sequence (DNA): TGTGCCAGCACCTATGGGGCAGACTACACCGGGGAGCTGTTTTTT. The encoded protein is CASTYGADYTGELFF.

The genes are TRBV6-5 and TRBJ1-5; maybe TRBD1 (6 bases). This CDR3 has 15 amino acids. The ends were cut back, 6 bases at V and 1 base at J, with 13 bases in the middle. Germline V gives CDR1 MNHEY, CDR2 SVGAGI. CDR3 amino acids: CASSLQGISNQPQHF. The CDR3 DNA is TGTGCCAGCAGCTTACAGGGAATAAGCAATCAGCCCCAGCATTTT.

The CDR3 DNA sequence: TGTGCCAGTAGTATGGCGAGGAAGGCCGGGGAGCTGTTTTTT. Translation gives CASSMARKAGELFF. The chain has TRBV19 and TRBJ2-2, with D unclear. CDR1 and CDR2 from the germline V gene are LNHDA and SQIVND (reference sequence). The V end was cut by 3 bases, the J end by 6 bases, with 11 bases between. The CDR3 runs to 14 residues.

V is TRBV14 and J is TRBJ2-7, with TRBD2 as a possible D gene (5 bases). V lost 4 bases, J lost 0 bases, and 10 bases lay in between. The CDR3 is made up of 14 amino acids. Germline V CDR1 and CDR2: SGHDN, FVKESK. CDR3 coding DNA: TGTGCCAGCAGCCTCAGCGGAACCTCCTACGAGCAGTACTTC. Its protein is CASSLSGTSYEQYF. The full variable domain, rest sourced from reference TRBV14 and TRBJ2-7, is EAGVTQFPSHSVIEKGQTVTLRCDPISGHDNLYWYRRVMGKEIKFLLHFVKESKQDESGMPNNRFLAERTGGTYSTLKVQPAELEDSGVYFCASSLSGTSYEQYFGPGTRLTVT.

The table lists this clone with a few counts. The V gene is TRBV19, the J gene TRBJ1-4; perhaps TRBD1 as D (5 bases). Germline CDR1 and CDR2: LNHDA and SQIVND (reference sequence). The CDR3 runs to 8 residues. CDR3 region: CPGGGLFF. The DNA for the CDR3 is TGTCCCGGGGGAGGACTGTTTTTT.

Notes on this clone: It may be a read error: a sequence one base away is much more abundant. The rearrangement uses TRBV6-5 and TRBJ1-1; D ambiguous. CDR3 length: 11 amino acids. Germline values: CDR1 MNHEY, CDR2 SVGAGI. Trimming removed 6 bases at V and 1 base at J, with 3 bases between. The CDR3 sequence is CASSGNTEAFF. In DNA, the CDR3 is TGTGCCAGCAGCGGGAACACTGAAGCTTTCTTT.

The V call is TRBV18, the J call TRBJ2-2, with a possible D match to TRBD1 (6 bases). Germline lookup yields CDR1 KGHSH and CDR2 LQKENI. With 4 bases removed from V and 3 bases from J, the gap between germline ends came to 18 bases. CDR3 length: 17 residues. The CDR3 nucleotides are TGTGCCAGCTCACGCCGAAAAACAGGGTCAGACACCGGGGAGCTGTTTTTT. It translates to CASSRRKTGSDTGELFF.

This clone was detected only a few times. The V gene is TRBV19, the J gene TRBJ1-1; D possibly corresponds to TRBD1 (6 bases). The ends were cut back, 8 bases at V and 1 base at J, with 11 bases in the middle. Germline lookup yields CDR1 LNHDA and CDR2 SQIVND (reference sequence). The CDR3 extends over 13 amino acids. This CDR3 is CASSRTENTEAFF. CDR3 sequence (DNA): TGTGCCAGTTCTCGGACAGAGAACACTGAAGCTTTCTTT.

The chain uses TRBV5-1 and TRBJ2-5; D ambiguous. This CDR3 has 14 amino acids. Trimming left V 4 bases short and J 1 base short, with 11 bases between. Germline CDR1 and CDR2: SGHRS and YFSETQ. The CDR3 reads CASSLTTAQETQYF. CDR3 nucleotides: TGCGCCAGCAGCCTTACAACAGCCCAAGAGACCCAGTACTTC.

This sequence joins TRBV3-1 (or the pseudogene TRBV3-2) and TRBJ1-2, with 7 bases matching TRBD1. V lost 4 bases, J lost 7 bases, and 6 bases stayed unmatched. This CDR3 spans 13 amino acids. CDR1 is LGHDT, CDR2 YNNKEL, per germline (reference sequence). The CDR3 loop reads CASSRQGVSGYTF. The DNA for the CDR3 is TGTGCCAGCAGCCGGCAGGGGGTCTCTGGCTACACCTTC.

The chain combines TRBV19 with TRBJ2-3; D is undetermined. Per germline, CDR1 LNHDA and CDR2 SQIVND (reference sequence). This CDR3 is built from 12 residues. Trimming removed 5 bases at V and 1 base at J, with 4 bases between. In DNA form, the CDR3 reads TGTGCCAGTAGTGAGGGCACAGATACGCAGTATTTT. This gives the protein CASSEGTDTQYF. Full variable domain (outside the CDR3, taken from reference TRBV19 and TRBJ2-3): DGGITQSPKYLFRKEGQNVTLSCEQNLNHDAMYWYRQDPGQGLRLIYYSQIVNDFQKGDIAEGYSVSREKKESFPLTVTSAQKNPTAFYLCASSEGTDTQYFGPGTRLTVL.

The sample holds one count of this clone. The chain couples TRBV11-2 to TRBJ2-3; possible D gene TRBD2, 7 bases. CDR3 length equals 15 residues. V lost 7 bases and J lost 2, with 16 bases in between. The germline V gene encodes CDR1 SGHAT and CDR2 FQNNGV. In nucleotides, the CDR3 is TGTGCCAGCACCATTAGGGGGGGCTACACAGATACGCAGTATTTT. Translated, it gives CASTIRGGYTDTQYF. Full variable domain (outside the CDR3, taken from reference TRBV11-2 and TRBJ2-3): EAGVAQSPRYKIIEKRQSVAFWCNPISGHATLYWYQQILGQGPKLLIQFQNNGVVDDSQLPKDRFSAERLKGVDSTLKIQPAKLEDSAVYLCASTIRGGYTDTQYFGPGTRLTVL.

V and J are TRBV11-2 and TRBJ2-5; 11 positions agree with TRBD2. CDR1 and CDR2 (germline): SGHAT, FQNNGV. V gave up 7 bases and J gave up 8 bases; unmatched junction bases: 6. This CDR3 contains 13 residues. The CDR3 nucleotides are TGTGCCAGCACCCTTAGCGGGAGGGGAACCCAGTACTTC. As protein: CASTLSGRGTQYF.

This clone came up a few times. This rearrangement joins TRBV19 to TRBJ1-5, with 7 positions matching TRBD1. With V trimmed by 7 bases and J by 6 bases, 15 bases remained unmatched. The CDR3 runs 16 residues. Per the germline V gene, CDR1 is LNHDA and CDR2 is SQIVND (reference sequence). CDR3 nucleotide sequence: TGTGCCAGTAAGGTCGGTCGGACAGGCGGACCTCAGCCCCAGCATTTT. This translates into CASKVGRTGGPQPQHF.

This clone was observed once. As DNA, the CDR3 is TGTGCCAGCAGCCAAGTTTTAAATACGCAGTATTTT. Translating it yields CASSQVLNTQYF. V is TRBV3-1 (or the pseudogene TRBV3-2) and J is TRBJ2-3; no clear D gene. Germline V CDR1 and CDR2: LGHDT, YNNKEL (reference sequence). The CDR3 is made up of 12 amino acids. With 1 base removed from V and 7 bases from J, the gap between germline ends came to 6 bases.

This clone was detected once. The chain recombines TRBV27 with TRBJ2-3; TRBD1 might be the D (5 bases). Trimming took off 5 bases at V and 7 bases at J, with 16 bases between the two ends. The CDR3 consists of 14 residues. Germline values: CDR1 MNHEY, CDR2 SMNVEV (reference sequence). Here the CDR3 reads CASSPALRAYTQYF. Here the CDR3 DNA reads TGTGCCAGCAGTCCTGCCCTCAGGGCTTATACGCAGTATTTT.

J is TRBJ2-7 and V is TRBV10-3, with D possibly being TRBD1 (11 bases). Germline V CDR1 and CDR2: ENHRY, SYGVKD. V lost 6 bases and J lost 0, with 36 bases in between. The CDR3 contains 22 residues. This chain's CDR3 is CAISHTWVPDRGLAGDSYEQYF. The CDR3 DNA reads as TGTGCCATCAGCCACACTTGGGTCCCGGACAGGGGGCTAGCGGGAGACTCCTACGAGCAGTACTTC.

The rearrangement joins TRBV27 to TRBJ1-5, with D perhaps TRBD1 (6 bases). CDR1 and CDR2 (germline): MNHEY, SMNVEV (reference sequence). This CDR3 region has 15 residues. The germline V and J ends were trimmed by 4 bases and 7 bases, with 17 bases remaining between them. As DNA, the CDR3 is TGTGCCAGCAGTTCGACACAGGGTGGGAAGCAGCCCCAGCATTTT. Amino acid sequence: CASSSTQGGKQPQHF.

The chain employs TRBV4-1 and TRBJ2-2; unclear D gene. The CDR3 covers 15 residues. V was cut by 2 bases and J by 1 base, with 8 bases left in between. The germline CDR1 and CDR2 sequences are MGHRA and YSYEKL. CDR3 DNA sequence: TGCGCCAGCAGCCAACCCCGACTGAACACCGGGGAGCTGTTTTTT. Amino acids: CASSQPRLNTGELFF.

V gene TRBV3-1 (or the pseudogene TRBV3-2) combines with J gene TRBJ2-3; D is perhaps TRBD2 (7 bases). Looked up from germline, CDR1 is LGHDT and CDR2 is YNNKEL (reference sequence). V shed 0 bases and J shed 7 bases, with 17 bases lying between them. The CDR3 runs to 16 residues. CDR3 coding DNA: TGTGCCAGCAGCCAAGAAGGGGGGAGGGCCGGATATACGCAGTATTTT. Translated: CASSQEGGRAGYTQYF.